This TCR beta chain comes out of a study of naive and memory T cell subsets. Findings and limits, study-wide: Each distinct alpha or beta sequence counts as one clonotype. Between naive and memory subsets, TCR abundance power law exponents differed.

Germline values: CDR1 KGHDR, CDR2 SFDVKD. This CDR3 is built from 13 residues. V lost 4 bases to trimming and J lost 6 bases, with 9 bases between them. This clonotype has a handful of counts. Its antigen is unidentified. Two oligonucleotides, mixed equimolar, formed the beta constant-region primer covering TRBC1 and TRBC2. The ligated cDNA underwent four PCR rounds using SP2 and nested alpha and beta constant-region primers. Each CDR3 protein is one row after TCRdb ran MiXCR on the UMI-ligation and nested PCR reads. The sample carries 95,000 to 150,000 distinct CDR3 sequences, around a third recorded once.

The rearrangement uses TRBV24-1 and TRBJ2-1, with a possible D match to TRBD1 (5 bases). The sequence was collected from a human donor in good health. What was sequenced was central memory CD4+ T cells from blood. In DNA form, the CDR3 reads TGTGCCACCAGTGACACGACAGTCAATGAGCAGTTCTTC. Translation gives CATSDTTVNEQFF.